Each of the 30 T cell receptor beta chains below was sequenced from the same sample in a study of cytomegalovirus exposure and HLA in healthy donors. 60 Vbeta and 13 Jbeta primers were used in PCR. The protocol was immunoSEQ multiplex PCR, while the TCRdb copy is restricted to in-frame clones and leaves out a portion. This table has 100,000 to 150,000 clones, 75% to 85% appearing once. The specimen sequenced was PBMCs. These receptors originate from a male donor in good health and CMV-seronegative.

V gene TRBV10-1 combines with J gene TRBJ2-2, with 9 bases matching TRBD1. The J segment lost 3 bases and the V segment lost 3 bases, leaving 5 bases of the junction unmatched. The CDR3 runs 16 residues. CDR1 WNHNN and CDR2 SYGVQD come from the germline V gene (reference sequence). CDR3 coding DNA: TGCGCCAGCAGTGATTTAGGGACAGGGCACACCGGGGAGCTGTTTTTT. This translates into CASSDLGTGHTGELFF.

This clone came up once. The chain combines TRBV5-6 with TRBJ2-1, with 10 bases fitting TRBD2. V was clipped by 0 bases and J by 3 bases; unmatched bases: 6. The CDR3 is made up of 17 amino acids. Germline CDR1 is SGHDT and CDR2 is YYEEEE. The CDR3, as DNA: TGTGCCAGCAGCTTGGGGTGGGGGACTAGCGACTACAATGAGCAGTTCTTC. It specifies CASSLGWGTSDYNEQFF. The variable domain in full, with the rest retrieved from reference TRBV5-6 and TRBJ2-1, is DAGVTQSPTHLIKTRGQQVTLRCSPKSGHDTVSWYQQALGQGPQFIFQYYEEEERQRGNFPDRFSGHQFPNYSSELNVNALLLGDSALYLCASSLGWGTSDYNEQFFGPGTRLTVL.

The count of this clone is one. This sequence joins TRBV15 and TRBJ2-7, with 8 bases aligning to TRBD1. J lost 6 bases, V lost 4 bases, and 2 bases had no gene match. The CDR3 runs 12 residues. The germline V gene has CDR1 LNHNV and CDR2 YYDKDF (reference sequence). As DNA, the CDR3 is TGTGCCACCAGCAAGGACAGGGTCGAGCAGTACTTC. Translating gives CATSKDRVEQYF.

The chain employs TRBV7-9 and TRBJ2-7; 11 positions agree with TRBD2. The length of the CDR3 is 16 residues. V trimming: 2 bases; J trimming: 8 bases; junction bases outside the gene matches: 11. Looked up from germline, CDR1 is SEHNR and CDR2 is FQNEAQ (reference sequence). The CDR3 loop reads CASSLLLAGDPWKQYF. CDR3 DNA: TGTGCCAGCAGCTTACTACTAGCGGGGGACCCCTGGAAGCAGTACTTC.

The V gene is TRBV5-6, the J gene TRBJ1-2; TRBD1 matches 8 bases. The CDR3 length is 17 residues. With V trimmed by 4 bases and J by 4 bases, 15 bases remained unmatched. Germline V gives CDR1 SGHDT, CDR2 YYEEEE. CDR3 coding DNA: TGTGCCAGCAGCCTATTTCAGGGGGCCCAAGGCGGCTATGGCTACACCTTC. Translating gives CASSLFQGAQGGYGYTF.

The chain couples TRBV5-5 to TRBJ1-2, with TRBD1 matching 7 bases. Germline V CDR1 and CDR2: SGHKS, YYEKEE (reference sequence). The CDR3 runs 15 residues. The V gene end was trimmed by 4 bases and the J gene end by 8 bases; junction bases not matched to a gene: 14. In nucleotides, the CDR3 is TGTGCCAGCAGCCCTGGAACAGGGGCCTCATGGGGCTACACCTTC. Its translation is CASSPGTGASWGYTF.

The genes are TRBV2 and TRBJ1-5, with TRBD1 matching over 7 bases. J lost 6 bases, V lost 8 bases, and 4 bases had no gene match. This CDR3 region has 12 residues. Germline V gene lookup returns CDR1 SNHLY and CDR2 FYNNEI. The CDR3 protein is CASGDSLQPQHF. The CDR3 DNA is TGTGCCAGCGGGGACAGTCTTCAGCCCCAGCATTTT.

CDR3 DNA sequence: TGTGCCAGCTCACCACTAGCGGGGTCCACAGATACGCAGTATTTT. As protein: CASSPLAGSTDTQYF. The gene calls are TRBV18 and TRBJ2-3, with 8 bases fitting TRBD2. Germline CDR1 and CDR2: KGHSH and LQKENI. V dropped 1 base and J dropped 2; count of bases not matched to a gene: 2. The CDR3 length is 15 residues.

The V and J genes are TRBV5-1 and TRBJ2-7; D is undetermined. Germline CDR1 reads SGHRS; CDR2 reads YFSETQ. The CDR3 is made up of 14 amino acids. V was trimmed by 0 bases and J by 0 bases, leaving 7 bases between them. CDR3 loop: CASSLESLSYEQYF. CDR3 nucleotide sequence: TGCGCCAGCAGCTTGGAAAGCCTCTCCTACGAGCAGTACTTC.

This chain's CDR3 is CASSIHRELSYEQYF. For the CDR3, the DNA is TGTGCCAGTAGTATCCACAGGGAGCTCTCCTACGAGCAGTACTTC. The chain recombines TRBV19 with TRBJ2-7; D may be TRBD1 (6 bases). Germline-derived CDR1 and CDR2 are LNHDA and SQIVND (reference sequence). The CDR3 consists of 15 residues. Trimming left V 3 bases short and J 0 bases short, with 12 bases between.

The chain is built from TRBV5-4 and TRBJ2-2; TRBD2 aligns across 8 bases. V dropped 3 bases and J dropped 5; count of bases not matched to a gene: 6. Germline lookup yields CDR1 SGHNT and CDR2 YYREEE (reference sequence). The CDR3 has 15 residues. CDR3 residues: CASSSSGGGTGELFF. The CDR3, as DNA: TGTGCCAGCAGCTCAAGCGGGGGAGGGACCGGGGAGCTGTTTTTT.

In this sample, this clone turned up once. The CDR3 sequence is CAWSPDRVGYTF. The CDR3 bases are TGTGCCTGGAGCCCGGACAGGGTCGGCTACACCTTC. The genes are TRBV30 and TRBJ1-2; TRBD1 agrees at 8 bases. V trimming: 3 bases; J trimming: 8 bases; junction bases outside the gene matches: 5. The CDR3 has 12 residues. Germline V CDR1 and CDR2: GTSNPN, SVGIG (reference sequence).

This chain joins TRBV11-3 and TRBJ2-7; no reliable D call. The CDR3 is made up of 13 amino acids. Trimming shortened V by 0 bases and J by 3 bases, and 6 bases separated the two germline ends. Germline CDR1 reads SGHNT; CDR2 reads YENEEA. The CDR3 sequence is CASSLETHYEQYF. DNA for the CDR3: TGTGCCAGCAGCTTAGAAACACACTACGAGCAGTACTTC. The full variable domain, with the rest looked up from reference TRBV11-3 and TRBJ2-7, is EAGVVQSPRYKIIEKKQPVAFWCNPISGHNTLYWYLQNLGQGPELLIRYENEEAVDDSQLPKDRFSAERLKGVDSTLKIQPAELGDSAVYLCASSLETHYEQYFGPGTRLTVT.

This sequence joins TRBV6-5 and TRBJ2-7, with TRBD2 matching 8 bases. The V segment lost 2 bases and the J segment 6 bases; nucleotides outside the gene matches: 9. This CDR3 has 15 residues. Germline loops: CDR1 MNHEY, CDR2 SVGAGI. The CDR3 DNA follows: TGTGCCAGCAGTTACGAGAGGGCGGGGGGCTTCGAGCAGTACTTC. Amino acids: CASSYERAGGFEQYF.

CDR3 loop: CASSQDLRGTYSPGDYGYTF. DNA of the CDR3: TGCGCCAGCAGCCAAGATCTTAGGGGAACATACTCCCCCGGCGACTATGGCTACACCTTC. The genes are TRBV4-3 and TRBJ1-2, with D maybe TRBD1 (5 bases). Between the trimmed V and J ends, which lost 0 bases and 3 bases, there was a span of 26 bases. The germline gives CDR1 LGHNA, CDR2 YSLEER. The CDR3 extends over 20 amino acids.

The genes are TRBV29-1 and TRBJ2-1; 8 nucleotides line up with TRBD2. The V segment lost 7 bases and the J segment 0 bases; nucleotides outside the gene matches: 5. Germline V CDR1 and CDR2: SQVTM, ANQGSEA. The CDR3 length is 14 residues. CDR3 sequence reads: CSGLAGSSYNEQFF. The DNA for the CDR3 is TGCAGCGGCCTAGCGGGCTCCTCCTACAATGAGCAGTTCTTC.

This rearrangement joins TRBV2 to TRBJ2-7; D unresolved. The CDR3 extends over 15 amino acids. Deletions cut 3 bases from V and 2 bases from J, with 14 bases between. The germline V gene has CDR1 SNHLY and CDR2 FYNNEI. The CDR3 sequence is CASSERQVPPYEQYF. For the CDR3, the DNA is TGTGCCAGCAGTGAGAGGCAAGTTCCCCCCTACGAGCAGTACTTC.

V gene TRBV7-2 combines with J gene TRBJ2-1; D gene ambiguous. Germline-derived CDR1 and CDR2 are SGHTA and FQGNSA. The CDR3 is made up of 15 amino acids. V dropped 4 bases and J dropped 6 bases, with 16 bases sitting between them. The CDR3 DNA sequence: TGTGCCAGCAGCTCCCGGAGCCTACTGGGCAATGAGCAGTTCTTC. It translates to CASSSRSLLGNEQFF. Variable domain in full (rest from reference TRBV7-2 and TRBJ2-1): GAGVSQSPSNKVTEKGKDVELRCDPISGHTALYWYRQSLGQGLEFLIYFQGNSAPDKSGLPSDRFSAERTGGSVSTLTIQRTQQEDSAVYLCASSSRSLLGNEQFFGPGTRLTVL.

V usage is TRBV7-6 and J usage is TRBJ2-5, with TRBD1 matching over 7 bases. Trimming removed 7 bases from V and 1 base from J; junction bases left unmatched: 6. The length of the CDR3 is 14 residues. Germline V gene lookup returns CDR1 SGHVS and CDR2 FNYEAQ. In nucleotides, the CDR3 is TGTGCCAGCACCGAAGGGACAGTCCAAGAGACCCAGTACTTC. It codes for CASTEGTVQETQYF.

The gene calls are TRBV20-1 and TRBJ1-2, with 9 nucleotides matching TRBD1. CDR3 length: 11 residues. Looked up from germline, CDR1 is DFQATT and CDR2 is SNEGSKA (reference sequence). V dropped 7 bases and J dropped 3; count of bases not matched to a gene: 0. The chain's CDR3 is CSGTGDYGYTF. CDR3 DNA sequence: TGCAGTGGGACAGGGGACTATGGCTACACCTTC.

This clone has only a few counts. The V and J genes are TRBV5-1 and TRBJ1-4, with 9 bases matching TRBD1. This CDR3 has 16 residues. CDR1 and CDR2 (germline): SGHRS, YFSETQ. The trim removed 4 bases at V and 6 bases at J, leaving 10 bases unmatched. This CDR3 is CASSPWGQGRYEKLFF. For the CDR3, the DNA is TGCGCCAGCAGCCCTTGGGGACAGGGACGGTATGAAAAACTGTTTTTT.

This chain links TRBV27 with TRBJ2-2; no reliable D call. CDR1 and CDR2 (germline): MNHEY, SMNVEV (reference sequence). The CDR3 sequence is 12 residues long. V lost 6 bases, J lost 1 base, and 3 bases lay in between. CDR3 loop: CASSRNTGELFF. DNA of the CDR3: TGTGCCAGCAGCCGGAACACCGGGGAGCTGTTTTTT.

The chain combines TRBV7-6 with TRBJ1-5; no firm D call. Germline values: CDR1 SGHVS, CDR2 FNYEAQ. V was pared by 4 bases and J by 1 base, with 5 bases between. CDR3 size: 13 residues. The DNA for the CDR3 is TGTGCCAGCAGCTCAATGAGCAATCAGCCCCAGCATTTT. Its protein product is CASSSMSNQPQHF.

The chain carries TRBV13 and TRBJ2-3; the match to TRBD1 covers 9 bases. Germline lookup yields CDR1 PRHDT and CDR2 FYEKMQ (reference sequence). The V and J ends lost 2 bases and 6 bases, in that order; junction bases with no gene match: 6. CDR3 length equals 15 residues. CDR3 residues: CASSLPGQGSDTQYF. The CDR3 bases are TGTGCCAGCAGCTTACCGGGACAGGGTTCCGATACGCAGTATTTT.

This chain uses TRBV7-9 with TRBJ2-3; 7 bases map to TRBD1. V dropped 5 bases and J dropped 2; count of bases not matched to a gene: 7. The CDR3 covers 15 residues. The V gene's germline CDR1 is SEHNR and CDR2 FQNEAQ (reference sequence). CDR3 sequence: CASSGTARLTDTQYF. CDR3 in DNA: TGTGCCAGCAGCGGGACAGCGCGTCTCACAGATACGCAGTATTTT. The full variable domain, completed using reference TRBV7-9 and TRBJ2-3, is DTGVSQNPRHKITKRGQNVTFRCDPISEHNRLYWYRQTLGQGPEFLTYFQNEAQLEKSRLLSDRFSAERPKGSFSTLEIQRTEQGDSAMYLCASSGTARLTDTQYFGPGTRLTVL.

The chain links TRBV20-1 to TRBJ2-3; D gene ambiguous. CDR3 length equals 11 residues. Trimming took off 1 base at V and 6 bases at J, with 5 bases between the two ends. The V gene's germline CDR1 is DFQATT and CDR2 SNEGSKA (reference sequence). CDR3 amino acids: CSARAMDTQYF. The CDR3, as DNA: TGCAGTGCTAGAGCTATGGATACGCAGTATTTT.

This sequence joins TRBV30 and TRBJ2-5; no firm D call. The CDR3 is 12 amino acids. The germline V and J ends were trimmed by 0 bases and 4 bases, with 6 bases remaining between them. CDR1 is GTSNPN, CDR2 SVGIG, per germline (reference sequence). The DNA of the CDR3 is TGTGCCTGGAGTGTACTGCGAGAGACCCAGTACTTC. Translating it yields CAWSVLRETQYF.

The J gene is TRBJ2-5, the V gene TRBV2; 16 bases align to TRBD2. The CDR3 is 19 amino acids. The germline CDR1 and CDR2 sequences are SNHLY and FYNNEI. Losses at the gene ends were 6 bases for V and 5 bases for J; bases not matched to a gene: 15. CDR3 sequence: CASRSPPGLAGGLYETQYF. The CDR3, as DNA: TGTGCCAGCAGATCACCCCCGGGACTAGCGGGGGGGTTGTATGAGACCCAGTACTTC.

This rearrangement joins TRBV7-2 to TRBJ2-1; TRBD1 might be the D (6 bases). Between the trimmed V and J ends, which lost 3 bases and 3 bases, there was a span of 12 bases. This CDR3 is 15 amino acids long. Germline V lookup: CDR1 SGHTA, CDR2 FQGNSA. CDR3 nucleotide sequence: TGTGCCAGCAGCTTTCGGAACAGGGACTACAATGAGCAGTTCTTC. Translated, it gives CASSFRNRDYNEQFF.

The CDR3 DNA follows: TGTGCCAGCAGCTTAGAACGGGATAGACCGTCGGGCGAGCAGTACTTC. As protein: CASSLERDRPSGEQYF. The chain couples TRBV7-2 to TRBJ2-7, with D tentatively TRBD2 (5 bases). Germline loops: CDR1 SGHTA, CDR2 FQGNSA. The length of the CDR3 is 16 residues. V was shortened by 1 base and J by 6 bases, with 19 bases between the two germline ends.